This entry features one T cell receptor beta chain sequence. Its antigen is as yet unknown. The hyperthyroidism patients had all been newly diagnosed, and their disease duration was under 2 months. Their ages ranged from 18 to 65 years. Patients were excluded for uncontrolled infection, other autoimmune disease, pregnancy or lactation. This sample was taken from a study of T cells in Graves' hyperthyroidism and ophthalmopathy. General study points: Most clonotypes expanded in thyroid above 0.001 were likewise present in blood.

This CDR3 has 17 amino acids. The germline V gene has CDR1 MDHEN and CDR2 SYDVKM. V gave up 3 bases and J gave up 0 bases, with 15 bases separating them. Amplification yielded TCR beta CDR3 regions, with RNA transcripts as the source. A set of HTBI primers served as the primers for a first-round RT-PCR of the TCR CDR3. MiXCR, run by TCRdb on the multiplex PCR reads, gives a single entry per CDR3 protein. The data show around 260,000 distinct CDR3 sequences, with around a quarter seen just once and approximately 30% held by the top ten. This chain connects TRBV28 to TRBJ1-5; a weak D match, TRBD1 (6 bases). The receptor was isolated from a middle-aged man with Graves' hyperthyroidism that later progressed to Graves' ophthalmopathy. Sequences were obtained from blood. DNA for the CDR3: TGTGCCAGCAGTTTCAGGGACACATCGTATAGCAATCAGCCCCAGCATTTT. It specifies CASSFRDTSYSNQPQHF.